The 14 T cell receptor beta chains below were found in one sample sequenced in a study of blood T cell repertoires in COVID-19 (TCRdb year 2020). The library was built by means of the immunoSEQ multiplex PCR assay. Here the immuneACCESS table is served through TCRdb, limited to in-frame sequences with V and J called. Missing clones are a known gap in these copies; in checked studies unresolved V genes cover under half, and the rest lacks a known reason. Across this sample there are about 160,000 clones, with approximately 80% seen only once. The biggest ten clones account for 7% to 9% of the sample. Sequenced sample: peripheral blood. Receptor source: a man aged 60-69 years with acute or convalescent COVID-19.

In nucleotides, the CDR3 is TGCGCCAGCAGCTTGGTATCGGCCTACGAGCAGTACTTC. Translating it yields CASSLVSAYEQYF. The J gene is TRBJ2-7, the V gene TRBV5-1; D unclear. CDR3 length: 13 residues. Trimming took 0 bases from V and 2 from J, leaving 6 bases between them. Per germline, CDR1 SGHRS and CDR2 YFSETQ. Combining the CDR3 with reference TRBV5-1 and TRBJ2-7 gives the whole variable domain KAGVTQTPRYLIKTRGQQVTLSCSPISGHRSVSWYQQTPGQGLQFLFEYFSETQRNKGNFPGRFSGRQFSNSRSEMNVSTLELGDSALYLCASSLVSAYEQYFGPGTRLTVT.

The chain links TRBV5-8 to TRBJ1-1; TRBD1 agrees at 10 bases. Germline V gene data show CDR1 as SGHTS and CDR2 as YDEGEE. V shed 2 bases and J 0 bases; nucleotides not matched to a gene: 4. The CDR3 has 16 amino acids. The CDR3 region has the DNA TGTGCCAGCAGCTTACCGGGACAGGGGATGAACACTGAAGCTTTCTTT. Translated, it gives CASSLPGQGMNTEAFF.

The rearrangement uses TRBV3-1 (or the pseudogene TRBV3-2) and TRBJ1-2; D might be TRBD1 (5 bases). Trimming left V 7 bases short and J 6 bases short, with 15 bases between. This CDR3 region has 13 residues. The germline gives CDR1 LGHDT, CDR2 YNNKEL (reference sequence). This CDR3 reads CASMGPQVDGYTF. In nucleotides, the CDR3 is TGTGCCAGCATGGGGCCGCAGGTTGATGGCTACACCTTC.

This chain connects TRBV25-1 to TRBJ2-2; a possible D gene is TRBD2 (5 bases). This CDR3 contains 13 residues. The germline V and J ends were trimmed by 4 bases and 6 bases, with 9 bases remaining between them. The germline gives CDR1 MGHDK, CDR2 SYGVNS. The CDR3 loop is CASSVPLAGELFF. CDR3 DNA sequence: TGTGCCAGCAGTGTCCCACTAGCCGGGGAGCTGTTTTTT. Looking up the rest from reference TRBV25-1 and TRBJ2-2 gives the full variable domain: EADIYQTPRYLVIGTGKKITLECSQTMGHDKMYWYQQDPGMELHLIHYSYGVNSTEKGDLSSESTVSRIRTEHFPLTLESARPSHTSQYLCASSVPLAGELFFGEGSRLTVL.

This clone was seen a single time. The chain links TRBV3-1 (or the pseudogene TRBV3-2) to TRBJ2-5; 12 bases fit TRBD2. This CDR3 comprises 17 residues. After removal of 2 bases from V and 0 bases from J, the junction contained 4 bases not matched to a gene. Looked up from germline, CDR1 is LGHDT and CDR2 is YNNKEL (reference sequence). CDR3 sequence: CASSQPTSGGHQETQYF. The CDR3 DNA sequence: TGTGCCAGCAGCCAACCGACTAGCGGGGGCCACCAAGAGACCCAGTACTTC.

In this sample, this clone turned up once. The chain couples TRBV4-3 to TRBJ2-7; D remains unclear. The V gene's germline CDR1 is LGHNA and CDR2 YSLEER. Trimming cost V 0 bases and J 3 bases, with 12 bases left between them. CDR3 length: 15 amino acids. For the CDR3, the DNA is TGCGCCAGCAGCCAAGACTTTGTCAACAGCTACGAGCAGTACTTC. It specifies CASSQDFVNSYEQYF.

This clone was observed a single time. The chain is built from TRBV7-9 and TRBJ2-5, with 9 bases that match TRBD2. The CDR3 has 16 amino acids. Unmatched junction bases numbered 10, after V lost 5 bases and J lost 3 bases. Germline V gives CDR1 SEHNR, CDR2 FQNEAQ (reference sequence). DNA of the CDR3: TGTGCCAGCAGCCGACCGACTAGCGGAGTTGAAGAGACCCAGTACTTC. The encoded protein is CASSRPTSGVEETQYF.

The rearrangement uses TRBV27 and TRBJ1-2; D may be TRBD1 (5 bases). The CDR3 consists of 14 residues. CDR1 and CDR2 from the germline V gene are MNHEY and SMNVEV (reference sequence). Trimming shortened V by 3 bases and J by 5 bases, and 13 bases separated the two germline ends. The CDR3 sequence: CASSFGGTSYGYTF. The CDR3 DNA sequence: TGTGCCAGCAGTTTCGGCGGGACTTCATATGGCTACACCTTC.

This chain links TRBV5-1 with TRBJ1-2; D gene unclear. Trimming left V 4 bases short and J 8 bases short, with 12 bases between. The CDR3 sequence is 12 residues long. The germline gives CDR1 SGHRS, CDR2 YFSETQ. The CDR3 nucleotides read TGCGCCAGCAGCCCAACACAGTCGGGCTACACCTTC. Translation gives CASSPTQSGYTF.

This chain links TRBV10-3 with TRBJ2-1, with D possibly matching TRBD2 (5 bases). The CDR3 runs 12 residues. The ends were cut back, 9 bases at V and 7 bases at J, with 13 bases in the middle. Germline V gene data show CDR1 as ENHRY and CDR2 as SYGVKD. The CDR3, as DNA: TGTGCCATACAAGAGTGGGAGAATGAGCAGTTCTTC. This codes for CAIQEWENEQFF.

This clone has a handful of counts. The chain is built from TRBV13 and TRBJ2-7; 9 bases align to TRBD1. The ends lost 3 bases at V and 5 bases at J; junction bases unmatched: 5. The V gene's germline CDR1 is PRHDT and CDR2 FYEKMQ (reference sequence). This CDR3 comprises 14 residues. The CDR3 loop is CASSLGQGLHEQYF. For the CDR3, the DNA is TGTGCCAGCAGCTTGGGACAGGGCCTCCACGAGCAGTACTTC. Full variable domain (remainder filled in from reference TRBV13 and TRBJ2-7): AAGVIQSPRHLIKEKRETATLKCYPIPRHDTVYWYQQGPGQDPQFLISFYEKMQSDKGSIPDRFSAQQFSDYHSELNMSSLELGDSALYFCASSLGQGLHEQYFGPGTRLTVT.

The chain joins TRBV19 to TRBJ2-7; 7 bases map to TRBD1. Germline V gene sequence: CDR1 LNHDA, CDR2 SQIVND (reference sequence). The length of the CDR3 is 17 residues. J gave up 1 base and V 5 bases, and 14 bases lay outside the gene matches. CDR3 bases: TGTGCCAGTAGTCAGGGTTATTGGAGACAGGGATCCTACGAGCAGTACTTC. Amino acids: CASSQGYWRQGSYEQYF.

The genes are TRBV28 and TRBJ1-1; 10 nucleotides line up with TRBD1. The trim removed 4 bases at V and 0 bases at J, leaving 5 bases unmatched. The CDR3 sequence is 16 residues long. Germline CDR1 and CDR2: MDHEN and SYDVKM. DNA of the CDR3: TGTGCCAGCAGTTCTCCGGGACAGGGGATGAACACTGAAGCTTTCTTT. Translating gives CASSSPGQGMNTEAFF.

CDR3 DNA: TGTGCCAGCAGTTCGGGGACAGTCCCCTACGAGCAGTACTTC. Its translation: CASSSGTVPYEQYF. J is TRBJ2-7 and V is TRBV5-5; 7 nucleotides match TRBD1. From germline, CDR1 is SGHKS and CDR2 YYEKEE (reference sequence). The CDR3 has 14 residues. After removal of 5 bases from V and 2 bases from J, the junction contained 7 bases not matched to a gene. Drawing the rest from reference TRBV5-5 and TRBJ2-7, the complete variable domain is DAGVTQSPTHLIKTRGQQVTLRCSPISGHKSVSWYQQVLGQGPQFIFQYYEKEERGRGNFPDRFSARQFPNYSSELNVNALLLGDSALYLCASSSGTVPYEQYFGPGTRLTVT.